A single sample is the source of the 8 T cell receptor beta chains below, sequenced in a study of beta chain features in type 1 diabetes. Expressed TCRB transcripts got sequenced, as all isolated RNA was reverse transcribed. The repertoire was sequenced with immunoSEQ multiplex PCR; TCRdb's copy has only in-frame clones and lacks some. The sample carries some 220,000 clones, 11% recorded once. The specimen was central memory CD4+ T cells from blood. The receptor source for this set is a young man in good health.

This chain connects TRBV5-5 to TRBJ2-2; D ambiguous. Germline assignment: CDR1 SGHKS and CDR2 YYEKEE (reference sequence). V gave up 4 bases and J gave up 3 bases, with 13 bases separating them. This CDR3 is 15 amino acids long. The CDR3 nucleotides are TGTGCCAGCAGCCAAGATCATACAGACACCGGGGAGCTGTTTTTT. It is translated as CASSQDHTDTGELFF.

A few counts support this clone. The rearrangement links TRBV7-2 to TRBJ1-5, with no clear D. Germline values: CDR1 SGHTA, CDR2 FQGNSA. Between the trimmed V and J ends, which lost 5 bases and 6 bases, there was a span of 14 bases. This CDR3 has 14 residues. DNA for the CDR3: TGTGCCAGCAGCCCACCCCGGGTGGGTCAGCCCCAGCATTTT. Its protein is CASSPPRVGQPQHF.

The CDR3 bases are TGTGCCAGCAGTGAATACGGCGGGAGGCAGGATACGCAGTATTTT. The encoded protein is CASSEYGGRQDTQYF. The chain joins TRBV6-1 to TRBJ2-3, with 8 bases fitting TRBD2. Germline CDR1 and CDR2: MNHNS and SASEGT. This CDR3 spans 15 amino acids. The V and J ends lost 2 bases and 6 bases, in that order; junction bases with no gene match: 7.

For this clone: One end of the junction does not line up with germline, which may come from a read error. The CDR3 DNA is TGTGCCAGCAGTGATGCTGGGGCGTGGGAGCAGTACTTC. Translated: CASSDAGAWEQYF. The chain links TRBV10-3 to TRBJ2-7, with D possibly being TRBD1 (5 bases). This CDR3 has 13 residues. From germline, CDR1 is ENHRY and CDR2 SYGVKD.

This clone has more than one count but fewer than ten. Being one base from a much bigger clone, this may be a read error. The V and J genes are TRBV5-4 and TRBJ2-7; the D is unclear. Germline lookup yields CDR1 SGHNT and CDR2 YYREEE (reference sequence). CDR3 length: 11 residues. The ends were cut back, 2 bases at V and 3 bases at J, with 3 bases in the middle. CDR3 residues: CASSFVYEQYF. The CDR3 region has the DNA TGTGCCAGCAGCTTCGTCTACGAGCAGTACTTC.

This clone has only a few counts. The rearrangement joins TRBV18 to TRBJ1-5; D gene uncertain. Germline V gene data show CDR1 as KGHSH and CDR2 as LQKENI. The V end lost 3 bases, the J end lost 5 bases, and 8 bases lay between the germline ends. This CDR3 comprises 13 residues. As DNA, the CDR3 is TGTGCCAGCTCACCTGGCTCAGATCAGCCCCAGCATTTT. Translated: CASSPGSDQPQHF.

This clone came up a few times. The chain joins TRBV10-3 to TRBJ2-5; D gene unclear. The CDR3 spans 14 residues. The V gene's germline CDR1 is ENHRY and CDR2 SYGVKD. V shed 2 bases and J shed 5 bases, with 12 bases lying between them. CDR3 in amino acids: CAISERADRETQYF. CDR3 DNA sequence: TGTGCCATCAGTGAGAGGGCAGACCGGGAGACCCAGTACTTC.

Notes on this clone: Other nucleotide sequences in the sample specify the same CDR3. The chain recombines TRBV4-3 with TRBJ2-7; D gene unclear. The CDR3 consists of 14 residues. Trimming stripped 0 bases from V and 3 bases from J, with 9 bases between. Germline loops: CDR1 LGHNA, CDR2 YSLEER. The CDR3 region has the DNA TGCGCCAGCAGCCAAGATTCAGGATACTACGAGCAGTACTTC. Its protein product is CASSQDSGYYEQYF.